Following are 3 T cell receptor beta chains from one sample sequenced in a study of blood T cell repertoires in COVID-19. Repertoires were generated with immunoSEQ multiplex PCR, while TCRdb's copy carries only in-frame clones and drops some. Of fewer than 200,000 clones in the sample, roughly 86% were seen once. Sequencing input: PBMCs or T cells enriched from blood (not recorded which). All receptors come from a woman aged 40 to 49 in a cohort exposed to, infected with or recovered from COVID-19 (not recorded which).

The genes are TRBV3-1 (or the pseudogene TRBV3-2) and TRBJ1-6; 11 bases line up with TRBD1. The germline V gene encodes CDR1 LGHDT and CDR2 YNNKEL (reference sequence). The CDR3 sequence is 20 residues long. V shed 4 bases, J shed 0 bases, and the junction held 11 bases outside the gene matches. The CDR3 bases are TGTGCCAGCAGCCCAAAGACCCGGACAGGGGGCATCTCCTATAATTCACCCCTCCACTTT. It encodes CASSPKTRTGGISYNSPLHF.

Points on this clone: An end of the junction does not agree with germline; a read error may underlie this. The V and J genes are TRBV27 and TRBJ2-5; 7 positions match TRBD1. The CDR3 sequence is 13 residues long. Germline CDR1 is MNHEY and CDR2 is SMNVEV (reference sequence). CDR3 region: CASSFSRGDSQNF. Here the CDR3 DNA reads TGTGCCAGCAGTTTCTCCCGTGGGGACAGCCAGAACTTC.

The rearrangement links TRBV4-1 to TRBJ2-3; TRBD2 aligns across 11 bases. V was pared by 0 bases and J by 4 bases, with 6 bases of the junction left unmatched. The germline V gene encodes CDR1 MGHRA and CDR2 YSYEKL. This CDR3 comprises 17 residues. This CDR3 is CASSQEASGGRSDTQYF. The CDR3 DNA follows: TGCGCCAGCAGCCAAGAAGCTAGCGGGGGGAGGTCAGATACGCAGTATTTT.